This is a list of T cell receptor beta chains from one sample in a study of graft-versus-host responses after intestinal transplantation. Some clones are missing from TCRdb's copy, which holds only in-frame ones; the method was immunoSEQ multiplex PCR. The table shows over 90,000 clones, with 91% occurring only once. Which antigens these TCRs recognize remains unknown. Material: unstimulated CD8+ T cells sorted from spleen or lymph node cells, obtained before intestinal transplant. Every receptor here comes from a human donor who received an intestinal transplant. Both conserved end residues are part of each CDR3. D genes are given only for firm matches. The size field is filled for only some rows; it gives once, few, many or a size class.

d_gene: NA; v_gene: TRBV6-5; j_gene: TRBJ1-3; abundance: NA; CDR3nt: TGTGCCAGCAGTGTCACAGGGACTGGAAACACCATATATTTT; CDR3aa: CASSVTGTGNTIYF
d_gene: NA; v_gene: TRBV14; j_gene: TRBJ1-5; abundance: NA; CDR3nt: TGTGCCAGCAGCCAAGAAGCGTTCGGGACCCAGCATTTT; CDR3aa: CASSQEAFGTQHF
d_gene: TRBD1; v_gene: TRBV7-2; j_gene: TRBJ1-3; abundance: NA; CDR3nt: TGTGCCAGCAGCGCCTGGGACAGGGGTGGTTTGGACACCATATATTTT; CDR3aa: CASSAWDRGGLDTIYF
d_gene: TRBD2; v_gene: TRBV28; j_gene: TRBJ2-1; abundance: NA; CDR3nt: TGTGCCAGCAGTTTATCGCGGGAGGGCTTTAGCTCCTACAATGAGCAGTTCTTC; CDR3aa: CASSLSREGFSSYNEQFF
d_gene: TRBD1; v_gene: TRBV27; j_gene: TRBJ1-2; abundance: NA; CDR3nt: TGTGCCAGCGGGGACAGGGCTGGCTACACCTTC; CDR3aa: CASGDRAGYTF
d_gene: NA; v_gene: TRBV27; j_gene: TRBJ2-7; abundance: few; CDR3nt: TGTGCCAGCAGTGAAAAGCCCCTCGAGGACTACGAGCAGTACTTC; CDR3aa: CASSEKPLEDYEQYF
d_gene: NA; v_gene: TRBV5-4; j_gene: TRBJ2-1; abundance: NA; CDR3nt: TGTGCCAGCAGCTTGGCCGATGGGGGGAATGAGCAGTTCTTC; CDR3aa: CASSLADGGNEQFF
d_gene: NA; v_gene: TRBV7-6; j_gene: TRBJ2-2; abundance: NA; CDR3nt: TGTGCCAGCAGCCATAAGACGGGACTTCCGAACACCGGGGAGCTGTTTTTT; CDR3aa: CASSHKTGLPNTGELFF
d_gene: NA; v_gene: TRBV9; j_gene: TRBJ2-2; abundance: NA; CDR3nt: TGTGCCAGCATGGACAGATTTAGTGGGGAGCTGTTTTTT; CDR3aa: CASMDRFSGELFF
d_gene: NA; v_gene: TRBV6-1; j_gene: TRBJ1-6; abundance: NA; CDR3nt: TGTGCCAGCAGTGAAAAGGGCGGGTTTAATTCACCCCTCCACTTT; CDR3aa: CASSEKGGFNSPLHF
d_gene: TRBD1; v_gene: TRBV4-3; j_gene: TRBJ2-7; abundance: NA; CDR3nt: TGCGCCAGCAGCCAGGTGACAGGGTCCTACGAGCAGTACTTC; CDR3aa: CASSQVTGSYEQYF
d_gene: NA; v_gene: TRBV14; j_gene: TRBJ2-7; abundance: NA; CDR3nt: TGTGCCAGCAGCCAAGATGAGTCCTACGAGCAGTACTTC; CDR3aa: CASSQDESYEQYF
d_gene: NA; v_gene: TRBV5-4; j_gene: TRBJ1-2; abundance: NA; CDR3nt: TGTGCCAGCAGCTTGGTTCAGGGCGACTATGGCTACACCTTC; CDR3aa: CASSLVQGDYGYTF
d_gene: NA; v_gene: TRBV30; j_gene: TRBJ2-3; abundance: NA; CDR3nt: TGTGCCTGGAACTACTACAAGGCAGATACGCAGTATTTT; CDR3aa: CAWNYYKADTQYF
d_gene: TRBD2; v_gene: TRBV30; j_gene: TRBJ2-1; abundance: NA; CDR3nt: TGTGCCTGGAGTGCAGGGGCGGGAGGTGCCGATGAGCAGTTCTTC; CDR3aa: CAWSAGAGGADEQFF
d_gene: NA; v_gene: TRBV27; j_gene: TRBJ1-1; abundance: NA; CDR3nt: TGTGCCAGCAGTTTTGGGGAGCGGGGCACTGAAGCTTTCTTT; CDR3aa: CASSFGERGTEAFF
d_gene: TRBD2; v_gene: TRBV28; j_gene: TRBJ2-3; abundance: NA; CDR3nt: TGTGCCAGCAGTTTACAACTAGCGGGAGCAGATACGCAGTATTTT; CDR3aa: CASSLQLAGADTQYF
d_gene: TRBD1; v_gene: TRBV28; j_gene: TRBJ2-7; abundance: NA; CDR3nt: TGTGCCAGCAGTTTATTACGGCAGGGGGCCCACGAGCAGTACTTC; CDR3aa: CASSLLRQGAHEQYF
d_gene: TRBD1; v_gene: TRBV15; j_gene: TRBJ2-2; abundance: NA; CDR3nt: TGTGCCACCAGCAGAGGGGCGGGGACAGGGGCGAACACCGGGGAGCTGTTTTTT; CDR3aa: CATSRGAGTGANTGELFF
d_gene: NA; v_gene: TRBV5-4; j_gene: TRBJ2-1; abundance: NA; CDR3nt: TGTGCCAGCAGCTTGACAGGCTCCTACAATGAGCAGTTCTTC; CDR3aa: CASSLTGSYNEQFF
d_gene: TRBD1; v_gene: TRBV6-1; j_gene: TRBJ2-3; abundance: NA; CDR3nt: TGTGCCAGCAGTATCAGGGGGCTTGATACGCAGTATTTT; CDR3aa: CASSIRGLDTQYF
d_gene: NA; v_gene: TRBV6-1; j_gene: TRBJ1-5; abundance: NA; CDR3nt: TGTGCCATCCGACGGGCCCCGGAGGACAATCAGCCCCAGCATTTT; CDR3aa: CAIRRAPEDNQPQHF
d_gene: NA; v_gene: TRBV9; j_gene: TRBJ2-1; abundance: few; CDR3nt: TGTGCCAGCAACCAAGGCGGGTCCAATGAGCAGTTCTTC; CDR3aa: CASNQGGSNEQFF
d_gene: TRBD2; v_gene: TRBV19; j_gene: TRBJ2-7; abundance: NA; CDR3nt: TGTGCCAGTACTCCGGGGGGATCGGCCTACGAGCAGTACTTC; CDR3aa: CASTPGGSAYEQYF
d_gene: NA; v_gene: TRBV5-6; j_gene: TRBJ1-3; abundance: NA; CDR3nt: TGTGCCAGCAGCACAGGGAGTGGAAACACCATATATTTT; CDR3aa: CASSTGSGNTIYF
d_gene: NA; v_gene: TRBV11-2; j_gene: TRBJ1-1; abundance: NA; CDR3nt: TGTGCCAGCAGCCTGACAGGCCTTAACACTGAAGCTTTCTTT; CDR3aa: CASSLTGLNTEAFF
d_gene: NA; v_gene: TRBV7-8; j_gene: TRBJ1-2; abundance: NA; CDR3nt: TGTGCCAGCAGCTTAGTAGGGACAAGGGATGGCTACACCTTC; CDR3aa: CASSLVGTRDGYTF
d_gene: NA; v_gene: TRBV27; j_gene: TRBJ2-7; abundance: NA; CDR3nt: TGTGCCAGCAGTCCAGGGGTTCGTTCCTACGAGCAGTACTTC; CDR3aa: CASSPGVRSYEQYF
d_gene: NA; v_gene: TRBV5-8; j_gene: TRBJ2-7; abundance: NA; CDR3nt: TGTGCCAGCAGCTTGGGGACATCCCACGAGCAGTACTTC; CDR3aa: CASSLGTSHEQYF
d_gene: TRBD1; v_gene: TRBV28; j_gene: TRBJ1-5; abundance: NA; CDR3nt: TGTGCCAGCAGTTTTGACAGGGACCAAAATCAGCCCCAGCATTTT; CDR3aa: CASSFDRDQNQPQHF
d_gene: NA; v_gene: TRBV29-1; j_gene: TRBJ1-5; abundance: NA; CDR3nt: TGCAGCGTCTCGGACAGCTTCAATCAGCCCCAGCATTTT; CDR3aa: CSVSDSFNQPQHF
d_gene: TRBD2; v_gene: TRBV19; j_gene: TRBJ2-1; abundance: NA; CDR3nt: TGTGCCAGTAGTATAGATCTTGCGGGAGCTTACAATGAGCAGTTCTTC; CDR3aa: CASSIDLAGAYNEQFF
d_gene: TRBD1; v_gene: TRBV15; j_gene: TRBJ2-3; abundance: NA; CDR3nt: TGTGCCACCAGCAGAGCTAGGACAGGGGTCAATGAAGATACGCAGTATTTT; CDR3aa: CATSRARTGVNEDTQYF
d_gene: NA; v_gene: TRBV5-1; j_gene: TRBJ1-4; abundance: NA; CDR3nt: TGCGCCAGCAGCTTGTACCAGGGTGCTAATGAAAAACTGTTTTTT; CDR3aa: CASSLYQGANEKLFF
d_gene: NA; v_gene: TRBV4-1; j_gene: TRBJ2-2; abundance: NA; CDR3nt: TGCGCCAGCAGCCAAGATGGAACAGGGCCCTTTACCGGGGAGCTGTTTTTT; CDR3aa: CASSQDGTGPFTGELFF
d_gene: NA; v_gene: TRBV12-1; j_gene: TRBJ2-7; abundance: NA; CDR3nt: TGTGCCAGCAGCTCGGGGACTAGCGGGAGCTTATCCTACGAGCAGTACTTC; CDR3aa: CASSSGTSGSLSYEQYF
d_gene: NA; v_gene: TRBV7-9; j_gene: TRBJ2-1; abundance: NA; CDR3nt: TGTGCCAGCAGCTCTCCGCGAGACAATGAGCAGTTCTTC; CDR3aa: CASSSPRDNEQFF
d_gene: TRBD2; v_gene: TRBV7-9; j_gene: TRBJ2-7; abundance: NA; CDR3nt: TGTGCCAGCAGCTCATTGATGACTAGCGTCGACGAGCAGTACTTC; CDR3aa: CASSSLMTSVDEQYF
d_gene: TRBD1; v_gene: TRBV30; j_gene: TRBJ2-7; abundance: once; CDR3nt: TGTGCCTGGGCCGCCGGGACAGGGTACGAGCAGTACTTC; CDR3aa: CAWAAGTGYEQYF
d_gene: NA; v_gene: TRBV27; j_gene: TRBJ1-1; abundance: NA; CDR3nt: TGTGCCAGCAGTTTATCTGAAGCAGGGATCGGTAGCCATTTGAGGTTCGGCACTGAAGCTTTCTTT; CDR3aa: CASSLSEAGIGSHLRFGTEAFF
d_gene: NA; v_gene: TRBV27; j_gene: TRBJ2-7; abundance: NA; CDR3nt: TGTGCCAGCAGTACCCGGGGGTACGAGCAGTACTTC; CDR3aa: CASSTRGYEQYF
d_gene: TRBD2; v_gene: TRBV2; j_gene: TRBJ2-5; abundance: once; CDR3nt: TGTGCCAGCAGTAAGCCGGGACTAGCGGACCAAGAGACCCAGTACTTC; CDR3aa: CASSKPGLADQETQYF
d_gene: NA; v_gene: TRBV4-1; j_gene: TRBJ2-1; abundance: once; CDR3nt: TGCGCCAGCAGCCAAGACGGTGGATTGGAGGGCTCCTACAATGAGCAGTTCTTC; CDR3aa: CASSQDGGLEGSYNEQFF
d_gene: NA; v_gene: TRBV11-1; j_gene: TRBJ1-1; abundance: NA; CDR3nt: TGTGCCAGCAGCTCCGCCGGTTTGCGAGCTTTCTTT; CDR3aa: CASSSAGLRAFF
d_gene: TRBD1; v_gene: TRBV4-3; j_gene: TRBJ1-2; abundance: NA; CDR3nt: TGCGCCAGCAGCCCAAGACAGGGCAACTATGGCTACACCTTC; CDR3aa: CASSPRQGNYGYTF